This passage covers 32 T cell receptor beta chains from one sample sequenced in a study of a mutant IDH1 vaccine in newly diagnosed glioma. No antigen has been identified for these receptors. Assay: immunoSEQ multiplex PCR; the TCRdb copy retains only in-frame clones and omits some. There are about 81,000 clones in the sample; approximately 85% occur only once, and over 2% lies in the top ten. Specified time point: week 23, last vaccination. Vaccinated patients received 300 ug of mutant IDH1 20-mer peptide per dose, with topical imiquimod. The sample consisted of PBMCs, taken from a glioma patient whose treatment included an IDH1 peptide vaccine. The receptors stem from a man aged 30 to 45 with glioma. Some clones in this sample may be carry-over from other donors' samples.

The chain recombines TRBV7-9 with TRBJ2-7; D not certain. From germline, CDR1 is SEHNR and CDR2 FQNEAQ (reference sequence). Trimming pared 3 bases from V and 1 base from J, leaving 7 bases between. The CDR3 length is 13 residues. The DNA of the CDR3 is TGTGCCAGCAGCTTCCCACGATCCTACGAGCAGTACTTC. It codes for CASSFPRSYEQYF.

V usage is TRBV5-1 and J usage is TRBJ2-7; TRBD1 is a possible D gene (6 bases). V was shortened by 3 bases and J by 1 base, with 17 bases between the two germline ends. The CDR3 length is 16 residues. Looked up from germline, CDR1 is SGHRS and CDR2 is YFSETQ. CDR3 sequence: CASSSVIAGESYEQYF. The CDR3 bases are TGCGCCAGCAGCTCGGTGATCGCAGGGGAGTCCTACGAGCAGTACTTC.

The rearrangement links TRBV9 to TRBJ2-7, with D perhaps TRBD2 (5 bases). Trimming shortened V by 4 bases and J by 3 bases, and 11 bases separated the two germline ends. The CDR3 is 13 amino acids. Germline loops: CDR1 SGDLS, CDR2 YYNGEE. The CDR3 DNA follows: TGTGCCAGCAGCCCAACAGACTACTACGAGCAGTACTTC. Protein sequence: CASSPTDYYEQYF.

The chain employs TRBV5-5 and TRBJ2-7; maybe TRBD2 (6 bases). This CDR3 has 15 amino acids. Per the germline V gene, CDR1 is SGHKS and CDR2 is YYEKEE (reference sequence). V lost 4 bases and J 2 bases, leaving 16 bases between the germline ends. CDR3 DNA: TGTGCCAGCAGCCAAGTGCTAGCGACTACCTACGAGCAGTACTTC. It yields the protein CASSQVLATTYEQYF.

CDR3 residues: CASSQGRGGNQPQHF. The CDR3 DNA reads TGCGCCAGCAGCCAAGGCAGGGGTGGAAATCAGCCCCAGCATTTT. The V call is TRBV4-1, the J call TRBJ1-5, with a possible D match to TRBD1 (6 bases). Between the trimmed V and J ends, which lost 1 base and 4 bases, there was a span of 11 bases. The CDR3 length is 15 residues. CDR1 is MGHRA and CDR2 is YSYEKL in the germline V gene.

Only a few counts were recorded for this clone. The chain couples TRBV10-3 to TRBJ2-2; 10 nucleotides match TRBD2. The CDR3 extends over 17 amino acids. Germline lookup yields CDR1 ENHRY and CDR2 SYGVKD. With V trimmed by 2 bases and J by 6 bases, 9 bases remained unmatched. The CDR3 coding sequence is TGTGCCATCAGTGAGCCCAACAGCGGGGGGGCCTCCGGGGAGCTGTTTTTT. Translated: CAISEPNSGGASGELFF.

This chain connects TRBV28 to TRBJ2-7, with unresolved D. The CDR3 runs 12 residues. CDR1 and CDR2 from the germline V gene are MDHEN and SYDVKM. V lost 5 bases, J lost 3 bases, and 8 bases lay in between. This chain's CDR3 is CASSRTYYEQYF. The CDR3 region has the DNA TGTGCCAGCAGTCGGACCTACTACGAGCAGTACTTC.

The chain carries TRBV28 and TRBJ1-1, with D uncertain. The CDR3 is made up of 14 amino acids. From germline, CDR1 is MDHEN and CDR2 SYDVKM. Between the trimmed V and J ends, which lost 5 bases and 5 bases, there was a span of 15 bases. For the CDR3, the DNA is TGTGCCAGCAGTCCCCGGTCTTCGAGGACTGAAGCTTTCTTT. It specifies CASSPRSSRTEAFF.

The chain joins TRBV5-4 to TRBJ2-4; TRBD2 agrees at 7 bases. CDR3 length equals 15 residues. In germline, CDR1 is SGHNT, CDR2 YYREEE (reference sequence). Unmatched junction bases numbered 12, after V lost 4 bases and J lost 8 bases. CDR3 nucleotides: TGTGCCAGCAGCCCCGGTGAGGGGAGGGTGGACATTCAGTACTTC. Translation: CASSPGEGRVDIQYF.

Only a few counts were recorded for this clone. The chain has TRBV14 and TRBJ1-2; D unresolved. The CDR3 extends over 15 amino acids. V lost 0 bases, J lost 5 bases, and 13 bases lay in between. CDR1 and CDR2 (germline): SGHDN, FVKESK. The DNA of the CDR3 is TGTGCCAGCAGCCAAGAAGGCCTATTCGTTTATGGCTACACCTTC. Translated, it gives CASSQEGLFVYGYTF.

In its sample, this clone was seen a few times. The rearrangement links TRBV9 to TRBJ2-5; D might be TRBD1 or TRBD2, each matching 5 bases. The ends were cut back, 1 base at V and 1 base at J, with 11 bases in the middle. CDR3 length equals 15 residues. From germline, CDR1 is SGDLS and CDR2 YYNGEE. The CDR3 reads CASSVSGTLQETQYF. The CDR3, as DNA: TGTGCCAGCAGCGTATCCGGGACCCTCCAAGAGACCCAGTACTTC.

The chain's CDR3 is CASSPQGAHEKLFF. The CDR3 DNA is TGTGCCAGCAGCCCACAGGGGGCCCATGAAAAACTGTTTTTT. This chain uses TRBV7-2 with TRBJ1-4; TRBD1 matches 9 bases. The CDR3 totals 14 residues. Germline V gene lookup returns CDR1 SGHTA and CDR2 FQGNSA. V trimming: 5 bases; J trimming: 6 bases; junction bases outside the gene matches: 4.

The chain recombines TRBV19 with TRBJ2-7; 7 bases are shared with TRBD2. CDR1 is LNHDA and CDR2 is SQIVND in the germline V gene (reference sequence). J gave up 4 bases and V 7 bases, and 10 bases lay outside the gene matches. CDR3 size: 14 residues. The CDR3 DNA sequence: TGTGCCAGTAACCGCGGGGAGGGGAGGTACGAGCAGTACTTC. It yields the protein CASNRGEGRYEQYF.

The chain links TRBV7-8 to TRBJ2-5; no clear D gene. Trimming shortened V by 1 base and J by 6 bases, and 6 bases separated the two germline ends. The CDR3 sequence is 12 residues long. Germline V gene data show CDR1 as SGHVS and CDR2 as FQNEAQ. CDR3 coding DNA: TGTGCCAGCAGCTTAGGCTGGAAGACCCAGTACTTC. It is translated as CASSLGWKTQYF. The full variable domain, in which reference TRBV7-8 and TRBJ2-5 provide the parts outside the CDR3, is GAGVSQSPRYKVAKRGQDVALRCDPISGHVSLFWYQQALGQGPEFLTYFQNEAQLDKSGLPSDRFFAERPEGSVSTLKIQRTQQEDSAVYLCASSLGWKTQYFGPGTRLLVL.

This chain connects TRBV13 to TRBJ2-3; D not certain. Trimming pared 4 bases from V and 2 bases from J, leaving 19 bases between. The germline gives CDR1 PRHDT, CDR2 FYEKMQ (reference sequence). The CDR3 has 17 amino acids. CDR3 amino acids: CASSSRLKYGSTDTQYF. In DNA form, the CDR3 reads TGTGCCAGCAGCTCCCGGCTAAAGTATGGGTCCACAGATACGCAGTATTTT.

This clone turned up a few times. The chain carries TRBV27 and TRBJ2-6, with D possibly matching TRBD1 (5 bases). Germline CDR1 is MNHEY and CDR2 is SMNVEV (reference sequence). The V and J ends lost 4 bases and 7 bases respectively, with 11 bases between them. This CDR3 comprises 14 residues. The CDR3 sequence: CASSSQGNANVLTF. CDR3 bases: TGTGCCAGCAGTTCTCAGGGTAATGCCAACGTCCTGACTTTC.

The chain carries TRBV14 and TRBJ2-2; D unclear. The CDR3 is 13 amino acids. Per the germline V gene, CDR1 is SGHDN and CDR2 is FVKESK. V dropped 2 bases and J dropped 5 bases, with 6 bases sitting between them. The CDR3 DNA sequence: TGTGCCAGCAGCCAAATGAGGACCGGGGAGCTGTTTTTT. Its translation is CASSQMRTGELFF.

This sequence joins TRBV5-4 and TRBJ1-3; D perhaps matches TRBD1 (5 bases). CDR1 is SGHNT and CDR2 is YYREEE in the germline V gene (reference sequence). The ends were cut back, 3 bases at V and 2 bases at J, with 18 bases in the middle. The CDR3 is 17 residues long. The CDR3 DNA reads TGTGCCAGCAGCTATGGGTCCGGCCGGGGCACTGGAAACACCATATATTTT. Its translation: CASSYGSGRGTGNTIYF.

The gene calls are TRBV25-1 and TRBJ2-5; D is uncertain. The CDR3 consists of 13 residues. V shed 5 bases and J shed 1 base, with 8 bases lying between them. The germline V gene encodes CDR1 MGHDK and CDR2 SYGVNS. The DNA for the CDR3 is TGTGCCAGCAGTAGCCCCCCCCAAGAGACCCAGTACTTC. Residues: CASSSPPQETQYF. Complete variable domain (other parts from reference TRBV25-1 and TRBJ2-5): EADIYQTPRYLVIGTGKKITLECSQTMGHDKMYWYQQDPGMELHLIHYSYGVNSTEKGDLSSESTVSRIRTEHFPLTLESARPSHTSQYLCASSSPPQETQYFGPGTRLLVL.

The chain has TRBV7-9 and TRBJ1-1, with D unclear. This CDR3 comprises 14 residues. The V end lost 1 base, the J end lost 3 bases, and 9 bases lay between the germline ends. Germline V gives CDR1 SEHNR, CDR2 FQNEAQ (reference sequence). The CDR3 loop reads CASSLDGLDTEAFF. DNA of the CDR3: TGTGCCAGCAGCTTAGATGGGTTAGACACTGAAGCTTTCTTT.

This clone appeared a single time. The limits of the CDR3 on the DNA are not certain, so only TCRdb's listed CDR3 is given. The V and J genes are TRBV30 and TRBJ2-1; the table calls TRBD1, which could not be checked here. Germline V lookup: CDR1 GTSNPN, CDR2 SVGIG (reference sequence). The CDR3 contains 11 residues when both ends are counted. CDR3 protein: CAWGTGTGRFF.

The chain carries TRBV27 and TRBJ2-2; 8 bases are a match to TRBD1. The CDR3 is made up of 15 amino acids. Germline loops: CDR1 MNHEY, CDR2 SMNVEV (reference sequence). Losses at the gene ends were 4 bases for V and 3 bases for J; bases not matched to a gene: 4. The CDR3 nucleotides are TGTGCCAGCAGTTCGGGACAGGTTTACACCGGGGAGCTGTTTTTT. Translating gives CASSSGQVYTGELFF.

The rearrangement joins TRBV27 to TRBJ1-2, with 7 bases lining up with TRBD1. The junction had 7 bases not matched to a gene; V was cut back by 7 bases and J by 8 bases. This CDR3 has 12 amino acids. Looked up from germline, CDR1 is MNHEY and CDR2 is SMNVEV (reference sequence). This CDR3 is CASTEGGLGYTF. Written as DNA, the CDR3 is TGTGCCAGCACCGAAGGGGGCCTCGGCTACACCTTC.

The chain recombines TRBV9 with TRBJ2-7; 10 nucleotides agree with TRBD1. Germline V gene sequence: CDR1 SGDLS, CDR2 YYNGEE. The CDR3 runs to 17 residues. J lost 5 bases, V lost 4 bases, and 15 bases had no gene match. Here the CDR3 DNA reads TGTGCCAGCAGCCCATCCGGGACAGGGGTCTCTACCAACGAGCAGTACTTC. As protein: CASSPSGTGVSTNEQYF. Supplemented by reference TRBV9 and TRBJ2-7, the full variable domain reads DSGVTQTPKHLITATGQRVTLRCSPRSGDLSVYWYQQSLDQGLQFLIQYYNGEERAKGNILERFSAQQFPDLHSELNLSSLELGDSALYFCASSPSGTGVSTNEQYFGPGTRLTVT.

The rearrangement links TRBV7-8 to TRBJ1-1; D not resolved. There are 12 residues in the CDR3. The ends were cut back, 2 bases at V and 8 bases at J, with 9 bases in the middle. Germline assignment: CDR1 SGHVS and CDR2 FQNEAQ. DNA for the CDR3: TGTGCCAGCAGCTTAATTCGGACCGAAGCTTTCTTT. Its translation is CASSLIRTEAFF.

V is TRBV4-3 and J is TRBJ1-2; D is ambiguous. The CDR3 length is 9 residues. The germline V gene encodes CDR1 LGHNA and CDR2 YSLEER. V was cut by 4 bases and J by 14 bases, with 8 bases left in between. DNA of the CDR3: TGCGCCAGCAGCCCGTCGCTTACCTTC. Translating it yields CASSPSLTF.

DNA for the CDR3: TGTGCCAGCAGCGTAATCAACAGGATGAACACTGAAGCTTTCTTT. Translation gives CASSVINRMNTEAFF. This chain uses TRBV9 with TRBJ1-1; TRBD1 might be the D (5 bases). CDR1 SGDLS and CDR2 YYNGEE come from the germline V gene. With 1 base removed from V and 0 bases from J, the gap between germline ends came to 10 bases. CDR3 length: 15 residues.

The V gene is TRBV5-1, the J gene TRBJ1-1, with D tentatively TRBD1 (6 bases). Trimming cost V 4 bases and J 3 bases, with 19 bases left between them. The CDR3 runs 16 residues. Germline V gene data show CDR1 as SGHRS and CDR2 as YFSETQ. CDR3 in DNA: TGCGCCAGCAGCCCATCAGCGGGCAGGGGATACACTGAAGCTTTCTTT. This encodes CASSPSAGRGYTEAFF.

The chain combines TRBV7-9 with TRBJ1-1; D call uncertain. CDR3 length: 16 residues. From germline, CDR1 is SEHNR and CDR2 FQNEAQ (reference sequence). Trimming removed 1 base from V and 1 base from J, with 13 bases in between. The CDR3 DNA is TGTGCCAGCAGCTTAGGGTTGCGGACGGCGAACACTGAAGCTTTCTTT. Amino acids: CASSLGLRTANTEAFF.

This chain joins TRBV19 and TRBJ1-5; tentative D call: TRBD1 (5 bases). V was trimmed by 5 bases and J by 7 bases, leaving 18 bases between them. Germline loops: CDR1 LNHDA, CDR2 SQIVND (reference sequence). This CDR3 has 15 residues. CDR3 in DNA: TGTGCCAGTAGTCCCCGGGACCATGGGGGACAGCCCCAGCATTTT. Residues: CASSPRDHGGQPQHF.

This clone was observed once. The V gene is TRBV6-1, the J gene TRBJ1-4; 9 nucleotides align to TRBD1. The length of the CDR3 is 15 residues. V lost 6 bases, J lost 4 bases, and 6 bases stayed unmatched. In germline, CDR1 is MNHNS, CDR2 SASEGT. The CDR3, as DNA: TGTGCCAGCAGACGACAGGGGGAAAGTAATGAAAAACTGTTTTTT. It yields the protein CASRRQGESNEKLFF.

The V and J genes are TRBV2 and TRBJ1-3; no clear D gene. The germline gives CDR1 SNHLY, CDR2 FYNNEI. The CDR3 runs 17 residues. The V end was cut by 5 bases, the J end by 0 bases, with 17 bases between. CDR3 in amino acids: CASSTQGQALSGNTIYF. As DNA, the CDR3 is TGTGCCAGCAGTACACAAGGTCAGGCGCTCTCTGGAAACACCATATATTTT.